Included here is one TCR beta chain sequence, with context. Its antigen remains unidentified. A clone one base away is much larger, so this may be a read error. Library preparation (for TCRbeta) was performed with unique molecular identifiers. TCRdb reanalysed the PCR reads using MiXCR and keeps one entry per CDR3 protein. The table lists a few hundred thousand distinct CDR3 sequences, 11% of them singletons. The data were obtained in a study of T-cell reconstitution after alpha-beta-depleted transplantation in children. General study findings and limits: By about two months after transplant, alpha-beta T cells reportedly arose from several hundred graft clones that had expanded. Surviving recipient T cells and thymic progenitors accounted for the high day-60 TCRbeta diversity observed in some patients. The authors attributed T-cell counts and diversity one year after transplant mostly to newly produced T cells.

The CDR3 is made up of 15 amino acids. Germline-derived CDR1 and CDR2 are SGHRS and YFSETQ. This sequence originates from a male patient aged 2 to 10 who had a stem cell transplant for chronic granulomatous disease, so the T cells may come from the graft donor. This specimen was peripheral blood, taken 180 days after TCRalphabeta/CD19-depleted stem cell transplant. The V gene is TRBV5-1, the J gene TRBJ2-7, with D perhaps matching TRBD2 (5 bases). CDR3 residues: CASSLELGSSYEQCF. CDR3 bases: TGCGCCAGCAGCTTGGAGTTAGGGAGCTCCTACGAGCAGTGCTTC.